This is a list of T cell receptor beta chains from one sample in a study of memory CD4+ T cells and cytomegalovirus serostatus. This table comes from immunoSEQ multiplex PCR, and its TCRdb copy is limited to in-frame clones, with some not included. This sample yields 50,000 or so clones, of which approximately 74% are seen a single time; 1.2% belongs to the top ten. The sample consisted of memory CD4+ T cells from blood. The receptors were gathered from an adult in good health and CMV-seropositive. Both conserved end residues are part of each CDR3. The D gene is left open where the match is weak. A clone size is listed for some rows: how often the clone was seen (once, few, many), or a class if it is expanded.

>18|TRBV15|TRBJ2-5|TRBD1|NA
TGTGCCACCAGCAGAGATCAGGGACAGCCCTTTACGAGGGAGACCCAGTACTTC
CATSRDQGQPFTRETQYF
>17|TRBV21-1|TRBJ2-6|NA|NA
TGTGCCAGCAGCATCCCGGGACTGCGAGTTGGGGCCAACGTCCTGACTTTC
CASSIPGLRVGANVLTF
>15|TRBV19|TRBJ2-1|NA|NA
TGTGCCAGTAGCGTGAACCGGGATCCCAAGGGTGAGCAGTTCTTC
CASSVNRDPKGEQFF
>17|TRBV7-9|TRBJ2-3|NA|NA
TGTGCCAGCAGCTTCGGGTTGGGGGGACTTGTCACAGATACGCAGTATTTT
CASSFGLGGLVTDTQYF
>13|TRBV4-1|TRBJ2-3|NA|NA
TGCGCCAGCAGCAGACGGAGCACAGATACGCAGTATTTT
CASSRRSTDTQYF
>13|TRBV5-5|TRBJ1-2|TRBD1|NA
TGTGCCAGCAGCGTGGGACAGGGAATCGGCTACACCTTC
CASSVGQGIGYTF
>13|TRBV21-1|TRBJ1-2|NA|NA
TGTGCCAGCAGCAATAGGGGGCCCTATGGCTACACCTTC
CASSNRGPYGYTF
>16|TRBV15|TRBJ1-2|NA|NA
TGTGCCACCAGCAGAGATAGGGTATCGGCGAACTATGGCTACACCTTC
CATSRDRVSANYGYTF
>14|TRBV2|TRBJ2-5|TRBD2|NA
TGTGCCAGCTTACTAGCGGGGGGACAAGAGACCCAGTACTTC
CASLLAGGQETQYF
>14|TRBV5-1|TRBJ2-3|NA|NA
TGCGCCAGCAGCTTGGTGGTTAGCACAGATACGCAGTATTTT
CASSLVVSTDTQYF
>16|TRBV28|TRBJ1-5|NA|NA
TGTGCCAGCAGCCCGATGAGACAGGACCTGCCTCAGCCCCAGCATTTT
CASSPMRQDLPQPQHF
>15|TRBV7-2|TRBJ2-1|TRBD2|NA
TGTGCCAGCAGCTCCCAGCGGGGGGGCGGCAATGAGCAGTTCTTC
CASSSQRGGGNEQFF
>15|TRBV18|TRBJ1-2|NA|few
TGTGCCAGCTCACCTGATCCAGGTCGGGACTATGGCTACACCTTC
CASSPDPGRDYGYTF
>16|TRBV5-1|TRBJ1-6|NA|NA
TGCGCCAGCAGCTGGACCACGGGGAGGGCTAATTCACCCCTCCACTTT
CASSWTTGRANSPLHF
>18|TRBV4-2|TRBJ2-6|NA|NA
TGTGCCAGCAGCCAAGATACTCCAACGGCGGATGGGGCCAACGTCCTGACTTTC
CASSQDTPTADGANVLTF
>15|TRBV9|TRBJ1-6|TRBD1|NA
TGTGCCAGCAGCAGATCGGGACAGCGTAATTCACCCCTCCACTTT
CASSRSGQRNSPLHF
>13|TRBV7-3|TRBJ1-1|NA|NA
TGTGCCAGCAGCTTTAGCACGAACACTGAAGCTTTCTTT
CASSFSTNTEAFF
>16|TRBV5-4|TRBJ2-7|TRBD1|NA
TGTGCCAGCAGCTTAGACTCCGGGACAGGGGGTTACGAGCAGTACTTC
CASSLDSGTGGYEQYF
>13|TRBV7-7|TRBJ2-1|NA|once
TGTGCTAGCAGCTCTAGCGTGTACAATGAGCAGTTCTTC
CASSSSVYNEQFF
>13|TRBV11-2|TRBJ1-3|NA|NA
TGTGCCAGCAGCTTAGCACAGATCAACACCATATATTTT
CASSLAQINTIYF
>15|TRBV19|TRBJ1-1|NA|NA
TGTGCCAGTTCCCGAAATGAGTGGGAGGTGGCTGAAGCTTTCTTT
CASSRNEWEVAEAFF
>12|TRBV6-5|TRBJ2-7|TRBD2|NA
TGTGCCAGAGCGGGGGAAGTTTACGAGCAGTACTTC
CARAGEVYEQYF
>15|TRBV19|TRBJ1-2|TRBD1|NA
TGTGCCAGTAGTCCCGAAACAGGGGTAATAATCGGCTACACCTTC
CASSPETGVIIGYTF
>14|TRBV5-1|TRBJ2-7|TRBD1|NA
TGCGCCAGCAGCTTACGGCAGGGGGCGTGGGAGCAGTACTTC
CASSLRQGAWEQYF
>15|TRBV7-9|TRBJ1-1|TRBD1|NA
TGTGCCAGCAGCTTAGCGGGGGCAGGGGGCACTGAAGCTTTCTTT
CASSLAGAGGTEAFF
>15|TRBV9|TRBJ2-7|TRBD2|NA
TGTGCCAGCAGCGTAAGGAGCGGGGGCCCGTACGAGCAGTACTTC
CASSVRSGGPYEQYF
>15|TRBV5-4|TRBJ2-7|NA|NA
TGTGCCAGCAGCCCAACACCCGGGCGGGCCTACGAGCAGTACTTC
CASSPTPGRAYEQYF
>12|TRBV6-1|TRBJ1-2|NA|NA
TGTGCCAGCAGTGTGGAGGCCGTGGGGCCCTACTTC
CASSVEAVGPYF
>12|TRBV29-1|TRBJ2-7|NA|NA
TGCAGCGTTGGACCGTCCGCCAACGAGCAGTACTTC
CSVGPSANEQYF
>13|TRBV5-6|TRBJ2-5|TRBD1|once
TGTGCCAGCAGCCGGACAGGGGTAGAGACCCAGTACTTC
CASSRTGVETQYF
>15|TRBV7-3|TRBJ2-3|NA|NA
TGTGCCAGCAGGCCTCCAGGGGAATGGACAGATACGCAGTATTTT
CASRPPGEWTDTQYF